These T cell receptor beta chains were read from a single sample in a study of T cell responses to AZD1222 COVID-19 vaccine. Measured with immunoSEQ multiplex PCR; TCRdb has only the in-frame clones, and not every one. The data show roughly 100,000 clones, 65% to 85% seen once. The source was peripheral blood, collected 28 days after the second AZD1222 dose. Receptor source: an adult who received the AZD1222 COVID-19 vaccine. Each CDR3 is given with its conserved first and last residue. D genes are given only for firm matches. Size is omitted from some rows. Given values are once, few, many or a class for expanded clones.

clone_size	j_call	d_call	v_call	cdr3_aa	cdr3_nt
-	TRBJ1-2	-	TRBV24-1	CATSDFVEESIANYGYTF	TGTGCCACCAGTGATTTCGTTGAGGAGTCGATAGCTAACTATGGCTACACCTTC
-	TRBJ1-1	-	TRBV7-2	CASSLVDSRNTEAFF	TGTGCCAGCAGCTTAGTGGACAGTAGGAACACTGAAGCTTTCTTT
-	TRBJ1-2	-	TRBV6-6	CASSSPDSANYGYTF	TGTGCCAGCTCCTCCCCCGACAGCGCTAATTATGGCTACACCTTC
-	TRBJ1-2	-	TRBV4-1	CASSQRDGDYGYTF	TGCGCCAGCAGCCAGCGGGACGGAGACTATGGCTACACCTTC
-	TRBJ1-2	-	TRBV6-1	CASSEEGAYGYTF	TGTGCCAGCAGTGAAGAAGGGGCCTATGGCTACACCTTC
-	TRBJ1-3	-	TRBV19	CASSPVPGNTIYF	TGTGCCAGTAGTCCTGTTCCGGGAAACACCATATATTTT
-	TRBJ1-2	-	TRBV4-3	CASTAEMGYGYTF	TGCGCCAGCACGGCGGAGATGGGCTATGGCTACACCTTC
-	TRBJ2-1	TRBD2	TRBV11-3	CASSSRSGGTYNEQFF	TGTGCCAGCAGCAGTCGTAGCGGGGGGACCTACAATGAGCAGTTCTTC
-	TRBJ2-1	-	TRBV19	CASKGSDSYNEQFF	TGTGCCAGTAAGGGCAGCGACTCCTACAATGAGCAGTTCTTC
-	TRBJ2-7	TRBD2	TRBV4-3	CASSLMASGEQYF	TGCGCCAGCAGCCTCATGGCTAGCGGTGAGCAGTACTTC
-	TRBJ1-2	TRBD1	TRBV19	CASSIGTEGRYGYTF	TGTGCCAGTAGTATTGGGACAGAAGGCCGTTATGGCTACACCTTC
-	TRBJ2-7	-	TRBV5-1	CASSLVTQSSYEQYF	TGCGCCAGCAGCTTGGTGACCCAGAGCTCCTACGAGCAGTACTTC
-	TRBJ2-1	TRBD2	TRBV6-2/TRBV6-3	CASSSGGRVYEQFF	TGTGCCAGCAGTTCTGGCGGGAGAGTCTATGAGCAGTTCTTC
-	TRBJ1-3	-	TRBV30	CAWSVAVGDTIYF	TGTGCCTGGAGTGTAGCGGTGGGGGACACCATATATTTT
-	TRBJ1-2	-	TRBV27	CASSRGFYGYTF	TGTGCCAGCAGCCGGGGGTTCTATGGCTACACCTTC
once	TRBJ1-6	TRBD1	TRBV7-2	CASSPRQGRNSPLHF	TGTGCCAGCAGCCCTAGACAGGGACGTAATTCACCCCTCCACTTT
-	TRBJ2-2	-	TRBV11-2	CASSPRLLRGTGELFF	TGTGCCAGCAGCCCCCGCCTTCTCCGCGGCACCGGGGAGCTGTTTTTT
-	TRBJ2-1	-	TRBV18	CASSPSQGVSEQFF	TGTGCCAGCTCTCCCTCACAGGGAGTTAGTGAGCAGTTCTTC
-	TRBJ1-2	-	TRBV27	CASGDVLFRGYTF	TGTGCCAGCGGAGACGTACTATTTAGGGGCTACACCTTC
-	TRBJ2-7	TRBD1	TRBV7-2	CASSLGPGQGPISYEQYF	TGTGCCAGCAGCTTAGGTCCGGGACAGGGCCCAATCTCCTACGAGCAGTACTTC